This T cell receptor beta chain was captured in a study of T cells in Graves' hyperthyroidism and ophthalmopathy. The V end was cut by 7 bases, the J end by 9 bases, with 10 bases between. Germline V gives CDR1 SGHTA, CDR2 FQGNSA. The CDR3 totals 11 residues. From RNA transcripts, TCR beta CDR3 regions were amplified. First-round RT-PCR with HTBI primers amplified the TCR CDR3 region. TCRdb re-called the multiplex PCR reads with MiXCR, one entry per CDR3 protein. This table holds approximately 400,000 distinct CDR3 sequences, 15% to 19% found once. The study defined stable Graves' hyperthyroidism as no ophthalmopathy progression within 18 months. Patients with uncontrolled infections, other autoimmune diseases, pregnancy or lactation were excluded.

The sequence was collected from a woman aged 18-29 years with Graves' hyperthyroidism. The sample comprised blood. The chain has TRBV7-2 and TRBJ2-1; D unclear. The CDR3 sequence: CASNPMVEQFF. The CDR3 coding sequence is TGTGCCAGCAATCCAATGGTTGAGCAGTTCTTC. Filled out from reference TRBV7-2 and TRBJ2-1, the complete variable domain reads GAGVSQSPSNKVTEKGKDVELRCDPISGHTALYWYRQSLGQGLEFLIYFQGNSAPDKSGLPSDRFSAERTGGSVSTLTIQRTQQEDSAVYLCASNPMVEQFFGPGTRLTVL.